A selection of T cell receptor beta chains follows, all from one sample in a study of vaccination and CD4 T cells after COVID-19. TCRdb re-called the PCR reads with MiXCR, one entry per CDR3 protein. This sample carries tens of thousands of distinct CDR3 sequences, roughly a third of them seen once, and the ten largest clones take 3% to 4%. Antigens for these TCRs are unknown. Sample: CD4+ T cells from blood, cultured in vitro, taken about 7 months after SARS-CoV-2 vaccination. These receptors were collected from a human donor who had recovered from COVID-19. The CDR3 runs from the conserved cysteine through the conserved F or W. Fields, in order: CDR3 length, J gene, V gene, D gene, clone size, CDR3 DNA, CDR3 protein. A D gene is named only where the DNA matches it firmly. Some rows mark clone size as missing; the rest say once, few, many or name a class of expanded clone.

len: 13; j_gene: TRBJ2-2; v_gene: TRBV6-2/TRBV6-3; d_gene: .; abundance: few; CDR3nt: TGTGCCAGCACCGGGCCCTTCGACGGGGAGCTGTTTTTT; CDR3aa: CASTGPFDGELFF
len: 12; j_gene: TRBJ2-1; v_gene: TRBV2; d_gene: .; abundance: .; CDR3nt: TGTGCCAGCGGGACCACATACAATGAGCAGTTCTTC; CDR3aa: CASGTTYNEQFF
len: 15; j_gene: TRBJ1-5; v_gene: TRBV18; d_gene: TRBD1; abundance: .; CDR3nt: TGTGCCAGCTCACCAGGACAGGGTCTCGATCAGCCCCAGCATTTT; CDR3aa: CASSPGQGLDQPQHF
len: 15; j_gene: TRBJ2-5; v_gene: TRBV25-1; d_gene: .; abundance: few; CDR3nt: TGTGCCAGCAGTGATCTGGGTGCGGGCAGAGAGACCCAGTACTTC; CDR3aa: CASSDLGAGRETQYF
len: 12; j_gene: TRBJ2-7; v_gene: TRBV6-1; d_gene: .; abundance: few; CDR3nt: TGTGCCAGCAGCTTCCCAACGGGCGAGCAGTACTTC; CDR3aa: CASSFPTGEQYF
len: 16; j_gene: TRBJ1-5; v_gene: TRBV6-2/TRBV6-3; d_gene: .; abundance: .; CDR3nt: TGTGCCAGCAGTTACGGAAGGGAGGGTAGCAATCAGCCCCAGCATTTT; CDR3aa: CASSYGREGSNQPQHF
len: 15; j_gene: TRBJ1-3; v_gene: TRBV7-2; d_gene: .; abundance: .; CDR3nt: TGTGCCAGCAGCTCCCTCGGCATAGCTGGAAACACCATATATTTT; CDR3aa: CASSSLGIAGNTIYF
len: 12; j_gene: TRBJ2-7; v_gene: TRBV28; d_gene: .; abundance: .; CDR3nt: TGTGCCAGCAGGCGGGGTGGCTACGAGCAGTACTTC; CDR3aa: CASRRGGYEQYF
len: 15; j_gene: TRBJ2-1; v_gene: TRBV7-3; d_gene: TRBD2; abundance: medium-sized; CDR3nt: TGTGCCAGCAGCCCCAGCGGGAGAAGAGACAATGAGCAGTTCTTC; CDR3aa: CASSPSGRRDNEQFF
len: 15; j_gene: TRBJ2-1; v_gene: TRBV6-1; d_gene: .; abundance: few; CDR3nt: TGTGCCAGCAGTGAACTCGATAGCTCCTACAATGAGCAGTTCTTC; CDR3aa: CASSELDSSYNEQFF
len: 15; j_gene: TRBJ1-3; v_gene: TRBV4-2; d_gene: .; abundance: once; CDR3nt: TGTGCCAGCAGCACCATGGGGCAGGGAGGAAACACCATATATTTT; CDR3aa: CASSTMGQGGNTIYF
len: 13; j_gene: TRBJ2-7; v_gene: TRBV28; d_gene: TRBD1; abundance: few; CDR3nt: TGTGCCAGCAGGGGGACAGGGATCTACGAGCAGTACTTC; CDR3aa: CASRGTGIYEQYF
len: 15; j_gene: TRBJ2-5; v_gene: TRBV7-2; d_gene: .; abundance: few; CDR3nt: TGTGCCAGCAGCTTAGTTAGGCCCACACAAGAGACCCAGTACTTC; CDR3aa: CASSLVRPTQETQYF
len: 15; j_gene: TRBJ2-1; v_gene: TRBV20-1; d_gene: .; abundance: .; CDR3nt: TGCAGTGCTAGCTCCGGGACATTCGTTAACAATGAGCAGTTCTTC; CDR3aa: CSASSGTFVNNEQFF